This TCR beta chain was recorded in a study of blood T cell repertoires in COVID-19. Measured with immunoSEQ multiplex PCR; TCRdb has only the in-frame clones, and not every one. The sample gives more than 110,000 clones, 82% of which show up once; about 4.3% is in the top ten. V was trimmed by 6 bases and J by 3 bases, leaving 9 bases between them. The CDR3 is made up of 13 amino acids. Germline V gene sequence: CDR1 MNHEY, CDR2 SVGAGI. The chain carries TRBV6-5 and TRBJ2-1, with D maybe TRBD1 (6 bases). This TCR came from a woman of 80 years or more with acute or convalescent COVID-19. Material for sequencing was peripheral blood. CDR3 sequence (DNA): TGTGCCAGCAGACTGACAGGCTACAATGAGCAGTTCTTC. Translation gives CASRLTGYNEQFF.